One and the same sample provided the 25 T cell receptor beta chains below, sequenced in a study of control samples from healthy donors and cancer patients (dated by TCRdb to the early 2020s). Library prep was done by the immunoSEQ multiplex PCR assay. The source is immuneACCESS, and TCRdb retained only in-frame sequences with V and J called. Part of the clones is not carried over; for the studies checked, unresolved V genes explain less than half of this, and the remainder is unexplained. The sample includes around 93,000 clones, with around 90% observed a single time. Around 2.8% of the sample rests with the top ten. Sequenced input: blood. These receptors all come from a human donor in good health. The donor label of this sample is uncertain.

The rearrangement joins TRBV25-1 to TRBJ2-5, with D uncertain. Between the trimmed V and J ends, which lost 1 base and 4 bases, there was a span of 4 bases. Germline V gene data show CDR1 as MGHDK and CDR2 as SYGVNS. There are 12 residues in the CDR3. The CDR3 reads CASSESRETQYF. Here the CDR3 DNA reads TGTGCCAGCAGTGAATCACGAGAGACCCAGTACTTC.

V and J are TRBV5-1 and TRBJ2-1, with TRBD2 matching 12 bases. The CDR3 loop spans 22 amino acids. Germline V lookup: CDR1 SGHRS, CDR2 YFSETQ. V shed 4 bases, J shed 3 bases, and the junction held 23 bases outside the gene matches. The CDR3 spells CASSTPMVPLAGGHLDYNEQFF. In nucleotides, the CDR3 is TGCGCCAGCAGCACCCCTATGGTGCCACTAGCGGGGGGCCACCTCGACTACAATGAGCAGTTCTTC.

The rearrangement joins TRBV3-1 (or the pseudogene TRBV3-2) to TRBJ2-5; 8 nucleotides match TRBD2. CDR3 length: 12 amino acids. Germline CDR1 reads LGHDT; CDR2 reads YNNKEL (reference sequence). V was clipped by 7 bases and J by 5 bases; unmatched bases: 3. CDR3 sequence reads: CASTPGGETQYF. The CDR3 bases are TGTGCCAGCACCCCGGGAGGGGAGACCCAGTACTTC.

This clone has only one observation. Other nucleotide sequences from this sample produce the same CDR3. The gene calls are TRBV6-5 and TRBJ1-2, with 9 bases identical to TRBD1. The length of the CDR3 is 13 residues. CDR1 and CDR2 (germline): MNHEY, SVGAGI. Losses at the gene ends were 7 bases for V and 3 bases for J; bases not matched to a gene: 3. CDR3 DNA sequence: TGTGCCAGCACGGGACAGGGCTACTATGGCTACACCTTC. Amino acid sequence: CASTGQGYYGYTF.

The rearrangement uses TRBV4-1 and TRBJ1-3, with D possibly matching TRBD1 (5 bases). The length of the CDR3 is 17 residues. Trimming pared 4 bases from V and 4 bases from J, leaving 20 bases between. CDR1 MGHRA and CDR2 YSYEKL come from the germline V gene. CDR3 sequence reads: CASSLAGEGVQGNTIYF. As DNA, the CDR3 is TGCGCCAGCAGCCTAGCGGGGGAAGGGGTTCAAGGAAACACCATATATTTT.

This clone was seen a single time. V and J are TRBV7-8 and TRBJ2-1; D uncertain. The CDR3 is made up of 17 amino acids. Germline V gives CDR1 SGHVS, CDR2 FQNEAQ. V dropped 3 bases and J dropped 0 bases, with 15 bases sitting between them. CDR3 sequence (DNA): TGTGCCAGCAGCTTTACACGGGCTTTGAGCTCCTACAATGAGCAGTTCTTC. Its protein product is CASSFTRALSSYNEQFF.

The chain has TRBV9 and TRBJ2-5, with a weak D call TRBD2 (5 bases). CDR1 is SGDLS and CDR2 is YYNGEE in the germline V gene. V was pared by 4 bases and J by 5 bases, with 18 bases between. CDR3 size: 15 residues. For the CDR3, the DNA is TGTGCCAGCAGCACCCGCGACGGGGTCGGTGAGACCCAGTACTTC. Protein: CASSTRDGVGETQYF.

The gene calls are TRBV6-1 and TRBJ2-7; 10 positions agree with TRBD1. This CDR3 region has 15 residues. Germline CDR1 and CDR2: MNHNS and SASEGT. V gave up 2 bases and J gave up 5 bases; unmatched junction bases: 6. The CDR3 spells CASSELEDRGDEQYF. CDR3 nucleotides: TGTGCCAGCAGTGAATTGGAGGACAGGGGGGACGAGCAGTACTTC.

The V gene is TRBV10-3, the J gene TRBJ2-2; unclear D gene. Trimming pared 5 bases from V and 5 bases from J, leaving 9 bases between. The CDR3 sequence is 13 residues long. Germline V gives CDR1 ENHRY, CDR2 SYGVKD. The CDR3: CAISQHKTGELFF. DNA of the CDR3: TGTGCCATCAGTCAACATAAGACCGGGGAGCTGTTTTTT.

The chain carries TRBV4-2 and TRBJ1-4; no clear D. The CDR3 has 15 amino acids. Trimming removed 0 bases from V and 7 bases from J, with 12 bases in between. CDR1 LGHNA and CDR2 YNFKEQ come from the germline V gene. The CDR3 DNA reads TGTGCCAGCAGCCAAGATTTCGGGTTGGTTGAAAAACTGTTTTTT. Amino acids: CASSQDFGLVEKLFF.

The chain recombines TRBV5-4 with TRBJ2-1, with D maybe TRBD2 (5 bases). Germline-derived CDR1 and CDR2 are SGHNT and YYREEE (reference sequence). The CDR3 runs to 15 residues. The germline V and J ends were trimmed by 4 bases and 2 bases, with 13 bases remaining between them. Written as DNA, the CDR3 is TGTGCCAGCAGCCCTAGCCCGAATCCCTACAATGAGCAGTTCTTC. It yields the protein CASSPSPNPYNEQFF.

The rearrangement joins TRBV10-1 to TRBJ2-5; maybe TRBD1 (7 bases). The CDR3 loop spans 14 amino acids. CDR1 and CDR2 from the germline V gene are WNHNN and SYGVQD (reference sequence). V lost 6 bases to trimming and J lost 5 bases, with 16 bases between them. CDR3 coding DNA: TGCGCCAGCAGCCCAGAGACAGGGAGGGAGACCCAGTACTTC. Its protein is CASSPETGRETQYF.

The chain has TRBV6-5 and TRBJ1-3; D gene unclear. Germline V gives CDR1 MNHEY, CDR2 SVGAGI. V shed 6 bases and J shed 0 bases, with 9 bases lying between them. The CDR3 length is 14 residues. The chain's CDR3 is CASSGATSGNTIYF. CDR3 bases: TGTGCCAGCAGCGGAGCGACCTCTGGAAACACCATATATTTT.

The chain employs TRBV18 and TRBJ1-1; D gene uncertain. The germline gives CDR1 KGHSH, CDR2 LQKENI. Trimming removed 4 bases from V and 2 bases from J, with 11 bases in between. CDR3 length: 14 residues. CDR3: CASSLSRVNTEAFF. CDR3 nucleotides: TGTGCCAGCTCACTGTCCCGGGTAAACACTGAAGCTTTCTTT. Full variable domain (missing parts from reference TRBV18 and TRBJ1-1): NAGVMQNPRHLVRRRGQEARLRCSPMKGHSHVYWYRQLPEEGLKFMVYLQKENIIDESGMPKERFSAEFPKEGPSILRIQQVVRGDSAAYFCASSLSRVNTEAFFGQGTRLTVV.

The chain couples TRBV5-5 to TRBJ2-7; tentatively, D is TRBD1 or TRBD2 (6 bases each). The CDR3 has 14 residues. V was clipped by 6 bases and J by 5 bases, with 18 bases between them. Germline CDR1 SGHKS, CDR2 YYEKEE (reference sequence). CDR3 in amino acids: CASNNVGGSDEQYV. The CDR3 coding sequence is TGTGCCAGCAACAACGTCGGGGGCAGCGACGAGCAGTACGTC.

The J gene is TRBJ2-3, the V gene TRBV5-1, with D possibly TRBD1 on 5 matching bases. Germline-derived CDR1 and CDR2 are SGHRS and YFSETQ. CDR3 length: 16 amino acids. The V gene lost 4 bases and the J gene lost 0 bases, with 15 bases spanning the gap. CDR3 residues: CASSLPLTASTDTQYF. The CDR3 nucleotides read TGCGCCAGCAGCCTCCCTCTGACAGCTAGCACAGATACGCAGTATTTT.

Sample share makes this clone medium-sized. This chain joins TRBV7-9 and TRBJ1-1; possible D gene TRBD1, 5 bases. The CDR3 contains 12 residues. The germline V and J ends were trimmed by 6 bases and 7 bases, with 12 bases remaining between them. CDR1 is SEHNR, CDR2 FQNEAQ, per germline (reference sequence). The DNA of the CDR3 is TGTGCCAGCAGTAACGGACAACTTGAAGCTTTCTTT. Its protein product is CASSNGQLEAFF.

The rearrangement uses TRBV2 and TRBJ1-2; D is undetermined. V was shortened by 7 bases and J by 4 bases, with 10 bases between the two germline ends. The CDR3 sequence is 12 residues long. Per germline, CDR1 SNHLY and CDR2 FYNNEI. CDR3 residues: CASTGRFYGYTF. The CDR3 DNA follows: TGTGCCAGCACCGGACGGTTCTATGGCTACACCTTC.

This clone was detected once. The CDR3 region is CASIPGSNEKLFF. The CDR3 DNA reads as TGTGCCAGCATTCCGGGGTCTAATGAAAAACTGTTTTTT. The chain is built from TRBV6-4 and TRBJ1-4; D is unresolved. CDR3 length: 13 residues. Germline CDR1 reads MRHNA; CDR2 reads SNTAGT. With 7 bases removed from V and 3 bases from J, the gap between germline ends came to 9 bases.

This chain links TRBV6-6 with TRBJ1-4; D is undetermined. CDR1 and CDR2 from the germline V gene are MNHNY and SVGAGI (reference sequence). This CDR3 is 15 amino acids long. Trimming stripped 3 bases from V and 8 bases from J, with 16 bases between. Here the CDR3 reads CASSYLVSMTEKLFF. In DNA form, the CDR3 reads TGTGCCAGCAGTTATTTAGTCTCAATGACGGAAAAACTGTTTTTT.

The V and J genes are TRBV30 and TRBJ2-3; D could derive from TRBD1 or TRBD2 (5 bases each). The CDR3 contains 14 residues. Trimming left V 3 bases short and J 1 base short, with 11 bases between. Germline CDR1 is GTSNPN and CDR2 is SVGIG (reference sequence). The CDR3 bases are TGTGCCTGGAGAAGGGGAGCGGGCACAGATACGCAGTATTTT. Amino acids: CAWRRGAGTDTQYF.

Comment on this clone: Other DNA sequences within the sample encode an identical CDR3. The rearrangement links TRBV12-5 to TRBJ1-2; D ambiguous. Trimming stripped 1 base from V and 8 bases from J, with 8 bases between. Per germline, CDR1 LGHNT and CDR2 FRNRAP. This CDR3 region has 12 residues. The CDR3 DNA follows: TGTGCTAGTGGTTTGGACCAAGGAGGCTACACCTTC. Its protein product is CASGLDQGGYTF.

This rearrangement joins TRBV18 to TRBJ2-2; D may be TRBD1 (6 bases). The CDR3 runs to 17 residues. The V end lost 3 bases, the J end lost 1 base, and 15 bases lay between the germline ends. Germline-derived CDR1 and CDR2 are KGHSH and LQKENI. This chain's CDR3 is CASSPLGAGRNTGELFF. The CDR3 DNA follows: TGTGCCAGCTCACCCCTGGGGGCAGGGCGGAACACCGGGGAGCTGTTTTTT.

The sample holds one count of this clone. The chain uses TRBV3-1 (or the pseudogene TRBV3-2) and TRBJ1-1; possibly TRBD1 for D (5 bases). Germline V CDR1 and CDR2: LGHDT, YNNKEL (reference sequence). Trimming shortened V by 3 bases and J by 4 bases, and 12 bases separated the two germline ends. There are 14 residues in the CDR3. CDR3 nucleotide sequence: TGTGCCAGCAGCCATGGGGGGTCCGGCACTGAAGCTTTCTTT. Amino acids: CASSHGGSGTEAFF.

The rearrangement links TRBV15 to TRBJ1-6; 8 positions match TRBD1. This CDR3 comprises 14 residues. Trimming removed 5 bases from V and 10 bases from J; junction bases left unmatched: 7. Germline assignment: CDR1 LNHNV and CDR2 YYDKDF (reference sequence). The CDR3: CATSGGQGYSPLHF. CDR3 nucleotide sequence: TGTGCCACCAGCGGCGGACAGGGTTACTCACCCCTCCACTTT.